Each of the 24 T cell receptor beta chains below was sequenced from the same sample in a study of blood T cells in healthy people across ages (dated by TCRdb to about 2015). Library generation was performed with 5' RACE. Sequenced on an Illumina HiSeq 2500. A second about 7 to 11 cycle PCR used a sample-barcoded 5' primer and a J-beta primer mix. TCRdb trimmed public reads at Q25 via fastp, called clones via MiXCR and kept in-frame beta chains. Rows with a matching CDR3 protein are joined into one entry that keeps the most common DNA and genes. The sample table contains 590,000 or so distinct CDR3 sequences; only one count was recorded for under 30% of them. 15% to 18% of the sample comes from the top ten. Sequencing was carried out using blood. Every receptor here comes from a woman of 80 years or more in good health.

In this sample, this clonotype turned up many times. The V call is TRBV20-1, the J call TRBJ2-5; no reliable D call. This CDR3 comprises 13 residues. Germline V gives CDR1 DFQATT, CDR2 SNEGSKA (reference sequence). V was pared by 2 bases and J by 3 bases, with 10 bases between. The CDR3 reads CSARKPIKETQYF. The CDR3 DNA reads as TGCAGTGCTAGAAAGCCGATTAAAGAGACCCAGTACTTC.

This clonotype was observed at least ten times. The chain employs TRBV7-8 and TRBJ2-1, with 7 bases matching TRBD2. Per the germline V gene, CDR1 is SGHVS and CDR2 is FQNEAQ. The CDR3 contains 16 residues. V was pared by 4 bases and J by 1 base, with 7 bases of the junction left unmatched. CDR3: CASSSSGAPSYNEQFF. For the CDR3, the DNA is TGTGCCAGCAGCTCAAGCGGGGCGCCTTCCTACAATGAGCAGTTCTTC.

In this sample, this clonotype turned up many times. The chain has TRBV6-5 and TRBJ1-2; D is possibly TRBD1 (5 bases). The V gene's germline CDR1 is MNHEY and CDR2 SVGAGI. Trimming took 6 bases from V and 6 from J, leaving 14 bases between them. The CDR3 contains 13 residues. CDR3 sequence (DNA): TGTGCCAGCAGAAGGTGGGGGTCGGATGGCTACACCTTC. Translating it yields CASRRWGSDGYTF.

This clonotype has just a few counts. The rearrangement links TRBV6-2 or TRBV6-3 to TRBJ2-1; 11 bases map to TRBD2. Germline V gene data show CDR1 as MNHEY and CDR2 as SVGEGT. The CDR3 length is 16 residues. Trimming took 6 bases from V and 6 from J; bases not matched to a gene: 10. Here the CDR3 reads CASRVSGGADCNEQFF. CDR3 DNA: TGTGCCAGCAGAGTTAGCGGGGGGGCGGATTGCAATGAGCAGTTCTTC.

This clonotype has more than one count but fewer than ten. The V call is TRBV5-1, the J call TRBJ2-3; 8 nucleotides match TRBD1. Trimming took 3 bases from V and 3 from J; bases not matched to a gene: 6. CDR1 is SGHRS and CDR2 is YFSETQ in the germline V gene. The CDR3 loop spans 15 amino acids. CDR3 DNA: TGCGCCAGCAGCTCCGGACAGGGCGAGACAGATACGCAGTATTTT. It translates to CASSSGQGETDTQYF.

Details on this clonotype: A single base separates this from a much larger clone, so it may be a read error. V and J are TRBV27 and TRBJ1-2, with D perhaps TRBD1 (5 bases). Trimming removed 5 bases from V and 9 bases from J, with 16 bases in between. Per germline, CDR1 MNHEY and CDR2 SMNVEV (reference sequence). The CDR3 loop spans 13 amino acids. The CDR3 sequence: CASSPQGLGSYTF. CDR3 in DNA: TGTGCCAGCAGTCCCCAGGGATTGGGTAGCTACACCTTC.

This clonotype was counted at least ten times. V gene TRBV12-3 or TRBV12-4 combines with J gene TRBJ2-5, with D maybe TRBD2 (5 bases). Trimming took 6 bases from V and 3 from J, leaving 14 bases between them. The CDR3 spans 14 residues. The CDR3 protein is CASSRTRRKETQYF. The CDR3, as DNA: TGTGCCAGCAGCCGAACTAGACGCAAAGAGACCCAGTACTTC.

This clonotype was seen at least ten times. The chain is built from TRBV9 and TRBJ2-3; D possibly corresponds to TRBD1 (5 bases). Per the germline V gene, CDR1 is SGDLS and CDR2 is YYNGEE. V lost 0 bases, J lost 6 bases, and 11 bases lay in between. CDR3 size: 14 residues. The CDR3 DNA sequence: TGTGCCAGCAGCGTAGATCCCAGGGCGGATACGCAGTATTTT. It translates to CASSVDPRADTQYF.

The table lists this clonotype with many counts. The chain carries TRBV20-1 and TRBJ1-6, with D unresolved. The CDR3 is 14 residues long. Between the trimmed V and J ends, which lost 7 bases and 7 bases, there was a span of 17 bases. Germline CDR1 reads DFQATT; CDR2 reads SNEGSKA (reference sequence). CDR3 nucleotide sequence: TGCAGTGTACTCTCCGGGTTCCCAAATTCACCCCTCCACTTT. Amino acid sequence: CSVLSGFPNSPLHF.

Only a few counts were recorded for this clonotype. A much larger clone differs from this one at a single base, so this may be a read error. V and J are TRBV3-1 and TRBJ2-7, with D maybe TRBD2 (6 bases). Germline CDR1 reads LGHDT; CDR2 reads YNNKEL (reference sequence). CDR3 size: 13 residues. V was clipped by 4 bases and J by 6 bases, with 13 bases between them. The CDR3 DNA sequence: TGTGCCAGCAGCCGCTACCGGGAGACCGAGCAGTACTTC. Residues: CASSRYRETEQYF.

The chain couples TRBV5-1 to TRBJ2-5, with D possibly being TRBD2 (5 bases). The DNA matches TRBJ2-7 better at its end, which makes the J call doubtful. The CDR3 has 14 amino acids. The germline V gene has CDR1 SGHRS and CDR2 YFSETQ. The CDR3: CASSGLARKGEQYF. The CDR3 DNA follows: TGCGCCAGCAGCGGACTCGCAAGAAAGGGCGAGCAGTACTTC.

Concerning this clonotype: A much larger clonotype is one base distant, so this may be a read error. CDR3 DNA: TGCAGTGCTAGCAAGCGGGGGGGCTCCGGGGATACGCAGTATTTT. Amino acids: CSASKRGGSGDTQYF. The chain recombines TRBV20-1 with TRBJ2-3, with 10 positions matching TRBD2. Germline V gene sequence: CDR1 DFQATT, CDR2 SNEGSKA (reference sequence). Trimming at V came to 3 bases and at J to 6 bases, leaving 9 bases not matched to a gene. This CDR3 has 15 amino acids.

This clonotype was picked up many times. V is TRBV15 and J is TRBJ1-2; D not resolved. In germline, CDR1 is LNHNV, CDR2 YYDKDF (reference sequence). The CDR3 totals 15 residues. Trimming left V 0 bases short and J 0 bases short, with 8 bases between. In nucleotides, the CDR3 is TGTGCCACCAGCAGAGACACACTAGCTAACTATGGCTACACCTTC. Amino acid sequence: CATSRDTLANYGYTF.

This clonotype showed up many times. The gene calls are TRBV7-2 and TRBJ2-7, with 9 nucleotides matching TRBD2. This CDR3 region has 14 residues. V dropped 7 bases and J dropped 2; count of bases not matched to a gene: 6. CDR1 is SGHTA, CDR2 FQGNSA, per germline. The CDR3 DNA reads as TGTGCCAGCACCCGCGGGGGGGCTGCCTACGAGCAGTACTTC. Translating gives CASTRGGAAYEQYF. Looking up the rest from reference TRBV7-2 and TRBJ2-7 gives the full variable domain: GAGVSQSPSNKVTEKGKDVELRCDPISGHTALYWYRQSLGQGLEFLIYFQGNSAPDKSGLPSDRFSAERTGGSVSTLTIQRTQQEDSAVYLCASTRGGAAYEQYFGPGTRLTVT.

This clonotype was picked up many times. V usage is TRBV20-1 and J usage is TRBJ2-7; TRBD1 or TRBD2 may be the D gene (6 bases each). Trimming cost V 4 bases and J 2 bases, with 12 bases left between them. CDR1 and CDR2 (germline): DFQATT, SNEGSKA (reference sequence). There are 13 residues in the CDR3. The CDR3 is CSAKTGATYEQYF. The CDR3 region has the DNA TGCAGTGCTAAAACGGGGGCGACCTACGAGCAGTACTTC.

CDR3 nucleotides: TGTGCCAGCAGTCCAGCCCAGGGGACTATGAACACTGAAGCTTTCTTT. Its protein is CASSPAQGTMNTEAFF. This chain uses TRBV12-3 or TRBV12-4 with TRBJ1-1; tentative D call: TRBD1 (6 bases). V gave up 5 bases and J gave up 0 bases, with 16 bases separating them. This CDR3 region has 16 residues.

This clonotype was detected only a few times. This chain links TRBV5-1 with TRBJ1-2, with D perhaps matching TRBD1 (6 bases). This CDR3 is built from 16 residues. Between the trimmed V and J ends, which lost 4 bases and 2 bases, there was a span of 18 bases. Looked up from germline, CDR1 is SGHRS and CDR2 is YFSETQ. This chain's CDR3 is CASSMGYYRENYGYTF. CDR3 nucleotides: TGCGCCAGCAGCATGGGCTATTACAGGGAAAACTATGGCTACACCTTC.

This clonotype was seen many times. The CDR3 region has the DNA TGCGCCAGCAGCCAAGGGGCCTCCTACAATGAGCAGTTCTTC. Protein: CASSQGASYNEQFF. This chain connects TRBV4-1 to TRBJ2-1, with D uncertain. This CDR3 comprises 14 residues. The V and J ends lost 1 base and 0 bases respectively, with 4 bases between them. The germline V gene has CDR1 MGHRA and CDR2 YSYEKL.

A word on this clonotype: A junction boundary mismatches the germline segment, possibly from a read error. The chain couples TRBV5-1 to TRBJ2-7; D is uncertain. The CDR3 spans 13 residues. CDR1 is SGHRS, CDR2 YFSETQ, per germline. The CDR3 DNA is TGTGCCAGCAGTCGATTACTGAACCACGAGCAGTACTTC. Encoded protein: CASSRLLNHEQYF.

The CDR3 sequence: CSARVPGQERGRQYF. In DNA, the CDR3 is TGCAGTGCTAGAGTACCGGGACAGGAACGGGGCAGGCAGTACTTC. The chain has TRBV20-1 and TRBJ2-5, with 8 nucleotides matching TRBD1. With 1 base clipped from V and 11 bases from J, the junction kept 15 bases outside the gene matches. The CDR3 is 15 residues long. Germline lookup yields CDR1 DFQATT and CDR2 SNEGSKA (reference sequence).

Ten or more counts support this clonotype. The chain is built from TRBV7-2 and TRBJ2-5, with TRBD1 identical over 9 bases. Germline V lookup: CDR1 SGHTA, CDR2 FQGNSA. V lost 3 bases and J lost 4; bases outside the gene matches: 6. The CDR3 consists of 15 residues. The CDR3 region has the DNA TGTGCCAGCAGCTTCCTAACAGGGGGCAGAGAGACCCAGTACTTC. Amino acid sequence: CASSFLTGGRETQYF. The complete variable domain, with remaining parts taken from reference TRBV7-2 and TRBJ2-5, reads GAGVSQSPSNKVTEKGKDVELRCDPISGHTALYWYRQSLGQGLEFLIYFQGNSAPDKSGLPSDRFSAERTGGSVSTLTIQRTQQEDSAVYLCASSFLTGGRETQYFGPGTRLLVL.

At least ten counts were recorded for this clonotype. The chain is built from TRBV5-6 and TRBJ2-7; 8 bases are a match to TRBD1. Germline CDR1 and CDR2: SGHDT and YYEEEE. The CDR3 totals 15 residues. The ends lost 4 bases at V and 3 bases at J; junction bases unmatched: 9. The CDR3 spells CASSPADRVFYEQYF. The CDR3 nucleotides read TGTGCCAGCAGCCCGGCGGACAGGGTCTTCTACGAGCAGTACTTC. The full variable domain, completed using reference TRBV5-6 and TRBJ2-7, is DAGVTQSPTHLIKTRGQQVTLRCSPKSGHDTVSWYQQALGQGPQFIFQYYEEEERQRGNFPDRFSGHQFPNYSSELNVNALLLGDSALYLCASSPADRVFYEQYFGPGTRLTVT.

Ten or more counts support this clonotype. The chain couples TRBV24-1 to TRBJ1-2; D gene uncertain. This CDR3 is built from 14 residues. The V end was cut by 1 base, the J end by 1 base, with 6 bases between. CDR1 is KGHDR, CDR2 SFDVKD, per germline. The CDR3 coding sequence is TGTGCCACCAGTGATTTTTCTGTTAACTATGGCTACACCTTC. Translating it yields CATSDFSVNYGYTF.

CDR3 in DNA: TGTGCCAGCAGCTTGGGGACTAGCGGGAACCTCCGCCAGTTCTTC. Its protein is CASSLGTSGNLRQFF. The chain couples TRBV5-4 to TRBJ2-1, with TRBD2 matching over 12 bases. Losses at the gene ends were 0 bases for V and 13 bases for J; bases not matched to a gene: 8. Germline V gives CDR1 SGHNT, CDR2 YYREEE (reference sequence). There are 15 residues in the CDR3.